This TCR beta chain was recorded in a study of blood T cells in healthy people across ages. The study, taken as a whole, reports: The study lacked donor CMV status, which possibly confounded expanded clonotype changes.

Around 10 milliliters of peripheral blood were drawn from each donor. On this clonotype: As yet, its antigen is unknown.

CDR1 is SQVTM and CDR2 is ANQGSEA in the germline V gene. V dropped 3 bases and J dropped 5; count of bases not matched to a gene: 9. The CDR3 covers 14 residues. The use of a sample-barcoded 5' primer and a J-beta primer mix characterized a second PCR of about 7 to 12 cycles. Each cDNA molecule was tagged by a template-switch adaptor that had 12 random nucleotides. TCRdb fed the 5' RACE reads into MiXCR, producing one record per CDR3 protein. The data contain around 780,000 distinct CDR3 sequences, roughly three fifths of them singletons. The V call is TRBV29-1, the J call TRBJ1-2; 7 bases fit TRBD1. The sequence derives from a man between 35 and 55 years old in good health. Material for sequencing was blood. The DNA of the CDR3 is TGCAGCGTTGAGGGTCCGGGACAGAGATATGGCTACACCTTC. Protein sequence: CSVEGPGQRYGYTF.